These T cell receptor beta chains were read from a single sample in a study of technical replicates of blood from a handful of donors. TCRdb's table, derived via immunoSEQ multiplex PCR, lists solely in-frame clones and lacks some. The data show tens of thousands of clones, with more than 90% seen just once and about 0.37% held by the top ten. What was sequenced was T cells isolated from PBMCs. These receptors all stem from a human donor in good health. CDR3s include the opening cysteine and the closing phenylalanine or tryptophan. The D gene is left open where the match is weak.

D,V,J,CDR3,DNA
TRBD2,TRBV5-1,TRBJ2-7,CASSLQAGGSYEQYF,TGCGCCAGCAGCTTGCAGGCGGGAGGATCCTACGAGCAGTACTTC
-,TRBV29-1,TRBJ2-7,CSGRGGEQTEQYF,TGCAGCGGGAGGGGGGGCGAACAGACCGAGCAGTACTTC
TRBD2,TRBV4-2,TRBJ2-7,CASSQGPSGRTSSYEQYF,TGTGCCAGCAGCCAAGGCCCTAGCGGGAGGACTAGCTCCTACGAGCAGTACTTC
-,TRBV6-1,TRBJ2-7,CASSVLGTNYEQYF,TGTGCCAGCAGTGTCCTCGGGACAAACTACGAGCAGTACTTC
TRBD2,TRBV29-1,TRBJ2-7,CSVAGTSGRTYEQYF,TGCAGCGTTGCTGGGACTAGCGGGAGAACCTACGAGCAGTACTTC
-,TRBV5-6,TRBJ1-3,CASSLTGNGNTIYF,TGTGCCAGCAGCTTGACAGGGAATGGAAACACCATATATTTT
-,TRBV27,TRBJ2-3,CASSLSSGPDTQYF,TGTGCCAGCAGTTTATCTTCGGGTCCCGATACGCAGTATTTT
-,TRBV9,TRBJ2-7,CASSNGLRNEQYF,TGTGCCAGCAGCAATGGACTGCGAAACGAGCAGTACTTC
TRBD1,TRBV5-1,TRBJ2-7,CASSDGTGYSYEQYF,TGCGCCAGCAGCGATGGGACAGGATACTCCTACGAGCAGTACTTC
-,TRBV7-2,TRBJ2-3,CASSLVSGTDTQYF,TGTGCCAGCAGCTTAGTTTCTGGCACAGATACGCAGTATTTT
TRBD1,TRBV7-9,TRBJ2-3,CASGTGALTDTQYF,TGTGCCAGCGGGACAGGGGCCCTCACAGATACGCAGTATTTT
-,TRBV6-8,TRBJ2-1,CATVQPLLPTGNEQFF,TGTGCCACCGTCCAACCCTTACTTCCTACGGGGAATGAGCAGTTCTTC
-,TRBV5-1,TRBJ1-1,CASSFLSVNTEAFF,TGCGCCAGCAGCTTTCTTTCGGTGAACACTGAAGCTTTCTTT